This T cell receptor beta chain was recovered during a study of blood T cell repertoires in COVID-19. Turning to the study itself: Acute and convalescent COVID-19 specimens originated in the United States, Italy and Spain. Sample material is recorded as cDNA or gDNA derived from T cells, B-cell-depleted T cells, or PBMCs.

J lost 4 bases, V lost 6 bases, and 7 bases had no gene match. The CDR3 runs to 16 residues. Germline V gene data show CDR1 as MNHEY and CDR2 as SMNVEV (reference sequence). Source study methods: Quantification of nucleated cells was approximated via reference gene primer amplification. TCRdb's copy holds only in-frame clones and misses some; the assay was immunoSEQ multiplex PCR. From that table come the V and J calls and clone size; the DNA was used to work out D and trimming. In the table there are approximately 200,000 clones, about 85% of which are singletons. The receptor was isolated from a man between 65 and 79 years old with active or convalescent COVID-19. Source material: peripheral blood. This chain links TRBV27 with TRBJ2-5; 14 bases align to TRBD2. The CDR3 spells CASRLRLAGGPETQYF. CDR3 nucleotides: TGTGCCAGCAGACTTCGACTAGCGGGGGGGCCAGAGACCCAGTACTTC.